Given below is one T cell receptor (beta chain) in context. This entry is derived from a study of blood T cell repertoires in COVID-19. Overall study: Samples of COVID-19 (acute and convalescent) were obtained from the United States, Italy and Spain. Nucleic acid was either cDNA or gDNA, and it came from T cells, B-cell-depleted T cells, or PBMCs.

In the source study's methods: Reference gene primers were amplified, and this amplification served to estimate nucleated cell counts. Data came from immunoSEQ multiplex PCR; TCRdb stores just in-frame clones and leaves some out. V, J and clone size are taken as reported in that table, and D and trimming were inferred from the DNA itself. The repertoire holds some 130,000 clones, over 70% seen once, with 35% to 50% in the top ten. V lost 5 bases to trimming and J lost 9 bases; unmatched junction nucleotides: 10. The CDR3 contains 13 residues. The germline gives CDR1 SQVTM, CDR2 ANQGSEA. The receptor was isolated from a human donor in a cohort sampled during active COVID-19. The V and J genes are TRBV29-1 and TRBJ2-1; 7 bases line up with TRBD2. The sequenced sample consisted of peripheral blood. CDR3 loop: CSVTTWGGSEQFF. The CDR3 DNA reads TGCAGCGTTACGACATGGGGAGGGAGTGAGCAGTTCTTC.